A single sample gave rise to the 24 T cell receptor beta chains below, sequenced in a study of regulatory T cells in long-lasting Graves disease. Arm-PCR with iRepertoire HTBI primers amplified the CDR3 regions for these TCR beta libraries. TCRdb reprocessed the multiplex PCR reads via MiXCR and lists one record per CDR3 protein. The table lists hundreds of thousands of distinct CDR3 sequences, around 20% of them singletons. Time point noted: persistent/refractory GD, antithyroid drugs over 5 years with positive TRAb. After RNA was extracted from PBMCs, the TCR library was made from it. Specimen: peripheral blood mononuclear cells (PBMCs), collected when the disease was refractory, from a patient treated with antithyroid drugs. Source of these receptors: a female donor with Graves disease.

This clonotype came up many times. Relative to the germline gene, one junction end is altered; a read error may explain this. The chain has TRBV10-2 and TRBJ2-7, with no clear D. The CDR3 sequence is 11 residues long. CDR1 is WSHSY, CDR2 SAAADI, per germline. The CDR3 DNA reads TGTGCCAGCAGTGAGTCCTACGAGCAGTACTTC. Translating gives CASSESYEQYF.

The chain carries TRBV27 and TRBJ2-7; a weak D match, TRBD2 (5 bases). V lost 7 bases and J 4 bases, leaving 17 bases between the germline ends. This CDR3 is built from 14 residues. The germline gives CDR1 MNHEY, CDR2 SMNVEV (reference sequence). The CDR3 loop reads CASNPLGVRYEQYF. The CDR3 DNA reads TGTGCCAGCAATCCCTTGGGAGTTCGATACGAGCAGTACTTC.

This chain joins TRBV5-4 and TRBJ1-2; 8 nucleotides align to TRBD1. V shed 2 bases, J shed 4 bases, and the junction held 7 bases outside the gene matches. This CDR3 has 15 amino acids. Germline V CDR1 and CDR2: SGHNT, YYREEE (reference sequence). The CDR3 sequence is CASSFQTGALYGYTF. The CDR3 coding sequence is TGTGCCAGCAGCTTCCAGACAGGGGCCCTCTATGGCTACACCTTC.

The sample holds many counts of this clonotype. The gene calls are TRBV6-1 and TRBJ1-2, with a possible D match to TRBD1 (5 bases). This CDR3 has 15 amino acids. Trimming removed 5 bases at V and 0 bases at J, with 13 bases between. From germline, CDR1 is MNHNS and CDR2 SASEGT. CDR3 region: CASSPQGIPNYGYTF. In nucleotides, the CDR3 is TGTGCCAGCAGTCCGCAGGGCATCCCTAACTATGGCTACACCTTC.

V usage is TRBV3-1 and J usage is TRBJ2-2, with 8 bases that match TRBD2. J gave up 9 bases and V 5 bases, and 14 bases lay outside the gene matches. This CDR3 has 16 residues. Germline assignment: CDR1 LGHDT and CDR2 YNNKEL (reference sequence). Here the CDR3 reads CASSKTSDLPFRELFF. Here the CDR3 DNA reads TGTGCCAGCAGCAAGACTAGCGACTTACCCTTCCGGGAGCTGTTTTTT.

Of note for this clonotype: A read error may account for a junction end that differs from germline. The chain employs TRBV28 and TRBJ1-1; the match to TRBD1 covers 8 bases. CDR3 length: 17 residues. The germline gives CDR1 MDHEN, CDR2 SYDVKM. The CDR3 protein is CASSLFKTGAANTEASF. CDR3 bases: TGTGCCAGCAGTTTATTCAAGACAGGGGCGGCGAACACTGAAGCTTCCTTT.

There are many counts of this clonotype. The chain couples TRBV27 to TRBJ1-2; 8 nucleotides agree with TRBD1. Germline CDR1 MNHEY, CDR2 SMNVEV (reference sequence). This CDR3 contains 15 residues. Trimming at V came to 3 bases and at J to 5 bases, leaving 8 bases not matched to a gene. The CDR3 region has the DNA TGTGCCAGCAGTTTCAGACAGGGGATTGTATATGGCTACACCTTC. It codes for CASSFRQGIVYGYTF.

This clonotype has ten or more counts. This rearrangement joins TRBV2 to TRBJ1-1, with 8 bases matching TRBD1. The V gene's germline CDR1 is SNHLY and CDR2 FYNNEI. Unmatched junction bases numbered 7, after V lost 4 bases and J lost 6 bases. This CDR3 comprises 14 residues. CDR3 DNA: TGTGCCAGCAGTGCTGGCAGGGGGCCTGCTGAAGCTTTCTTT. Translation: CASSAGRGPAEAFF.

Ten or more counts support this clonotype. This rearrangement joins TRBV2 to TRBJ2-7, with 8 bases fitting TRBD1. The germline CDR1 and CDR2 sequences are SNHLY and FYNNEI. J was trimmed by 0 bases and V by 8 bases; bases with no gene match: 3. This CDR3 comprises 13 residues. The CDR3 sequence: CASGTGISYEQYF. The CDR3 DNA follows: TGTGCCAGCGGGACAGGTATCTCCTACGAGCAGTACTTC.

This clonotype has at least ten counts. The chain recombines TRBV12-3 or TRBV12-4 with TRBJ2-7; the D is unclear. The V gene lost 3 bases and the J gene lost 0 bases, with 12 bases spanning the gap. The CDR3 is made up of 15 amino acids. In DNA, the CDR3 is TGTGCCAGCAGTTTCCTCCTCAGGAGCTCCTACGAGCAGTACTTC. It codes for CASSFLLRSSYEQYF.

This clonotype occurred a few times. The CDR3 DNA is TGTGCCAGCAGTTACTGGCAGGGGTTTGAGAGTACTGAAGCTTTCTTT. Translated, it gives CASSYWQGFESTEAFF. The chain is built from TRBV6-9 and TRBJ1-1; TRBD1 is a possible D gene (6 bases). The V gene lost 3 bases and the J gene lost 5 bases, with 19 bases spanning the gap. CDR1 is MNHGY, CDR2 SVAAGI, per germline. The CDR3 is made up of 16 amino acids.

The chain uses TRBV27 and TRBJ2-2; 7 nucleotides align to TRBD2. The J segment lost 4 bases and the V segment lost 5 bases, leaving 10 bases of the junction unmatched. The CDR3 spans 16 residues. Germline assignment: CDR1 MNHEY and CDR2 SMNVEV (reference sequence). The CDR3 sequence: CASSQGLVESTGELFF. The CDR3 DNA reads TGTGCCAGCAGTCAAGGACTAGTTGAAAGCACCGGGGAGCTGTTTTTT.

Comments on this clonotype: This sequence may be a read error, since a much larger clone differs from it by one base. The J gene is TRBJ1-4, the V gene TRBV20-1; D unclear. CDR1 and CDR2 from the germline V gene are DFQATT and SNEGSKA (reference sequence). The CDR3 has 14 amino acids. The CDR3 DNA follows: TGCAGTGCTAGAGGTGGAGCAACTGATGAAAAACTGTTTTTT. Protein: CSARGGATDEKLFF.

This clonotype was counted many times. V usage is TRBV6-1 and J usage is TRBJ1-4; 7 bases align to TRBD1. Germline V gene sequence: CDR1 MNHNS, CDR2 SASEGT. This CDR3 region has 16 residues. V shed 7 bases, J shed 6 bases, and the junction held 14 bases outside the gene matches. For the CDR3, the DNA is TGTGCCAGCACCCAGGGGGTTTGGAGTCGTGATGAAAAACTGTTTTTT. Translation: CASTQGVWSRDEKLFF.

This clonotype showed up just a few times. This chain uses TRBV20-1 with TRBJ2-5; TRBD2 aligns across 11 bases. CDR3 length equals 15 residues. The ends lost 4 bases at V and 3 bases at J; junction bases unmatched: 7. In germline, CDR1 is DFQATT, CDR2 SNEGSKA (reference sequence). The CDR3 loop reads CSATLGTSGEETQYF. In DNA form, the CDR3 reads TGCAGTGCTACCCTGGGGACTAGCGGTGAAGAGACCCAGTACTTC.

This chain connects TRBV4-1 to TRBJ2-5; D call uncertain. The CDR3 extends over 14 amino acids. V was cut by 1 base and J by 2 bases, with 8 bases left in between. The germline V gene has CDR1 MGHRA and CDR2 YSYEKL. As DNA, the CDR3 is TGCGCCAGCAGCCAAGGAGTCGGTCAAGAGACCCAGTACTTC. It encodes CASSQGVGQETQYF.

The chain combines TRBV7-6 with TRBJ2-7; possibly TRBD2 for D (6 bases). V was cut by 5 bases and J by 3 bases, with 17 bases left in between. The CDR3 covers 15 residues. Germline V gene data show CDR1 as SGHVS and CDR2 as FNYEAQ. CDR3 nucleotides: TGTGCCAGCAGCCGAGATGGGGACTTCATCTACGAGCAGTACTTC. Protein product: CASSRDGDFIYEQYF.

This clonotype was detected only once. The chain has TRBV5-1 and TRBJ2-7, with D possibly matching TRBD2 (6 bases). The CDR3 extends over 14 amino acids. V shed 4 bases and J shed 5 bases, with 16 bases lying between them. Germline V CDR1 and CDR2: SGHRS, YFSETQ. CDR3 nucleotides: TGCGCCAGCAGCCCCTGGGGGACTGGCGACGAGCAGTACTTC. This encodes CASSPWGTGDEQYF. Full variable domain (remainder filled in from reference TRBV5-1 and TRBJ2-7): KAGVTQTPRYLIKTRGQQVTLSCSPISGHRSVSWYQQTPGQGLQFLFEYFSETQRNKGNFPGRFSGRQFSNSRSEMNVSTLELGDSALYLCASSPWGTGDEQYFGPGTRLTVT.

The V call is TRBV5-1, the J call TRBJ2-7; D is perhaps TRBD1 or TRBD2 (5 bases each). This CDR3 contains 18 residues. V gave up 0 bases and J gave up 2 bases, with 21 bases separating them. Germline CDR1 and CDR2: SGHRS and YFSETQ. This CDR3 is CASSLAVAGTIRTYEQYF. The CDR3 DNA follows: TGCGCCAGCAGCTTGGCCGTAGCCGGGACGATCAGAACCTACGAGCAGTACTTC.

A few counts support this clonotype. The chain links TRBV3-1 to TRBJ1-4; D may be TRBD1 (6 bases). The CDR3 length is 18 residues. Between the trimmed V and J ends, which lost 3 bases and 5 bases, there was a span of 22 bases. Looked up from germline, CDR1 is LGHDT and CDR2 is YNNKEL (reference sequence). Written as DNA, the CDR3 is TGTGCCAGCAGCCACCACGGACAGCTTGCTATGATAAATGAAAAACTGTTTTTT. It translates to CASSHHGQLAMINEKLFF.

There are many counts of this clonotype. The CDR3 loop is CASRLILAGEGTQYF. CDR3 in DNA: TGTGCCAGCAGATTGATACTAGCGGGAGAGGGGACCCAGTACTTC. The rearrangement uses TRBV2 and TRBJ2-5, with 11 bases fitting TRBD2. With 6 bases clipped from V and 7 bases from J, the junction kept 10 bases outside the gene matches. CDR1 is SNHLY, CDR2 FYNNEI, per germline. The CDR3 contains 15 residues.

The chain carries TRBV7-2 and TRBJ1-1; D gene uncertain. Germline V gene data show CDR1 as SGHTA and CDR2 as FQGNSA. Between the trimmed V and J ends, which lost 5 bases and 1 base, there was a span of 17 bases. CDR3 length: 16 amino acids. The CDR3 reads CASSTQLMWGNTEAFF. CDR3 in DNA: TGTGCCAGCAGCACCCAACTTATGTGGGGGAACACTGAAGCTTTCTTT.

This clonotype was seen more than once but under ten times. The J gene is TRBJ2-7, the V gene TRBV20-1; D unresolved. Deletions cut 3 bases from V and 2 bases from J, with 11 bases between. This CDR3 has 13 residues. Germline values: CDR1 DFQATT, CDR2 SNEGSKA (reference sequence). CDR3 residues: CSASNRETYEQYF. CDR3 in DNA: TGCAGTGCTAGTAACAGAGAGACCTACGAGCAGTACTTC.

CDR3: CATSFSGAGRNTIYF. CDR3 nucleotides: TGTGCCACCAGCTTTAGCGGTGCCGGAAGAAACACCATATATTTT. J is TRBJ1-3 and V is TRBV15, with D unresolved. CDR3 length: 15 residues. Trimming cost V 5 bases and J 5 bases, with 16 bases left between them. Germline V gene lookup returns CDR1 LNHNV and CDR2 YYDKDF (reference sequence).